These 24 T cell receptor beta chains share one sample of origin, sequenced in a study of T cells in Graves' hyperthyroidism and ophthalmopathy. TCR beta CDR3 regions were amplified from RNA transcripts. An initial round of RT-PCR targeting the TCR CDR3 relied on the HTBI primer set. Using its own MiXCR run on the multiplex PCR reads, TCRdb lists one record per CDR3 protein. Among 470,000 or so distinct CDR3 sequences listed, roughly 20% were seen once. The sequenced sample consisted of blood. The receptors originated from a man aged 18 to 29 with Graves' hyperthyroidism.

This clonotype was seen ten or more times. The chain joins TRBV28 to TRBJ1-1, with D maybe TRBD1 (5 bases). V lost 10 bases, J lost 5 bases, and 14 bases lay in between. The CDR3 consists of 12 residues. The germline V gene encodes CDR1 MDHEN and CDR2 SYDVKM. The CDR3 DNA reads TGTGCCATCTCAGGGTCCCAAACTGAAGCTTTCTTT. This sequence encodes CAISGSQTEAFF.

This clonotype was recorded many times. In nucleotides, the CDR3 is TGTGCCAGCAGTCAAGGAGGGGTAGCGGGGGGATGGGAGACCCAGTACTTC. Its protein is CASSQGGVAGGWETQYF. The gene calls are TRBV25-1 and TRBJ2-5, with 10 bases matching TRBD2. Per the germline V gene, CDR1 is MGHDK and CDR2 is SYGVNS. This CDR3 is 17 amino acids long. Losses at the gene ends were 5 bases for V and 5 bases for J; bases not matched to a gene: 14.

This clonotype has at least ten counts. J is TRBJ1-3 and V is TRBV12-3 or TRBV12-4; D is undetermined. The ends were cut back, 3 bases at V and 0 bases at J, with 6 bases in the middle. This CDR3 region has 14 residues. CDR3 sequence reads: CASSFSSSGNTIYF. For the CDR3, the DNA is TGTGCCAGCAGTTTTAGCAGCTCTGGAAACACCATATATTTT.

The rearrangement joins TRBV27 to TRBJ2-7, with D perhaps matching TRBD1 (5 bases). In germline, CDR1 is MNHEY, CDR2 SMNVEV (reference sequence). The CDR3 sequence is 16 residues long. Trimming left V 8 bases short and J 7 bases short, with 27 bases between. The CDR3 DNA reads as TGTGCCAGCCCTATAAGGGGCCCGACCAGGGTCTGGGAGCAGTACTTC. It codes for CASPIRGPTRVWEQYF.

This clonotype was observed once. In DNA form, the CDR3 reads TGCAGTGCTAGACTTGGAGACAGGGGGATTCATGGCTACACCTTC. Translating it yields CSARLGDRGIHGYTF. The V gene is TRBV20-1, the J gene TRBJ1-2; 9 bases line up with TRBD1. The V segment lost 2 bases and the J segment 6 bases; nucleotides outside the gene matches: 10. This CDR3 has 15 amino acids. CDR1 and CDR2 from the germline V gene are DFQATT and SNEGSKA (reference sequence).

This clonotype has at least ten counts. The rearrangement links TRBV19 to TRBJ1-5; D not certain. Germline V gene sequence: CDR1 LNHDA, CDR2 SQIVND (reference sequence). V lost 2 bases, J lost 6 bases, and 11 bases lay in between. The CDR3 is 14 residues long. For the CDR3, the DNA is TGTGCCAGTAGTATAATTGGGGAGATTCAGCCCCAGCATTTT. Translation: CASSIIGEIQPQHF.

This clonotype was counted many times. The chain is built from TRBV20-1 and TRBJ2-7, with unresolved D. CDR1 DFQATT and CDR2 SNEGSKA come from the germline V gene (reference sequence). Trimming took 0 bases from V and 0 from J, leaving 12 bases between them. This CDR3 spans 15 amino acids. In DNA, the CDR3 is TGCAGTGCTAGAGACCACCGCGACATCTCCTACGAGCAGTACTTC. Its translation is CSARDHRDISYEQYF.

This clonotype was found many times. The chain combines TRBV28 with TRBJ2-6; no reliable D call. The CDR3 totals 19 residues. Germline CDR1 MDHEN, CDR2 SYDVKM. With 3 bases removed from V and 0 bases from J, the gap between germline ends came to 18 bases. CDR3 residues: CASSFDLADPLSGANVLTF. The CDR3 nucleotides read TGTGCCAGCAGTTTTGATCTGGCGGATCCCCTCTCTGGGGCCAACGTCCTGACTTTC.

The rearrangement joins TRBV20-1 to TRBJ1-2, with D tentatively TRBD1 (5 bases). V lost 6 bases, J lost 7 bases, and 18 bases lay in between. This CDR3 region has 13 residues. Germline V CDR1 and CDR2: DFQATT, SNEGSKA (reference sequence). CDR3 in amino acids: CSAGTPTVSGYTF. The CDR3 nucleotides read TGCAGTGCCGGGACGCCTACTGTCTCTGGCTACACCTTC.

The gene calls are TRBV11-2 and TRBJ1-1, with 10 positions matching TRBD1. The CDR3 consists of 16 residues. Germline V gives CDR1 SGHAT, CDR2 FQNNGV. Trimming took 3 bases from V and 0 from J; bases not matched to a gene: 4. CDR3 coding DNA: TGTGCCAGCAGCTTGGGACAGGGGAGGATGAACACTGAAGCTTTCTTT. Protein sequence: CASSLGQGRMNTEAFF.

This clonotype was observed a handful of times. The gene calls are TRBV28 and TRBJ2-6; D perhaps matches TRBD1 (6 bases). The CDR3 is 16 residues long. V lost 6 bases, J lost 0 bases, and 12 bases lay in between. Germline V gene lookup returns CDR1 MDHEN and CDR2 SYDVKM. In nucleotides, the CDR3 is TGTGCCAGCAGCACGGGACATTCCTCTGGGGCCAACGTCCTGACTTTC. It encodes CASSTGHSSGANVLTF.

The V gene is TRBV12-3 or TRBV12-4, the J gene TRBJ2-2, with a possible D match to TRBD1 (5 bases). Trimming took off 3 bases at V and 5 bases at J, with 19 bases between the two ends. The CDR3 runs to 17 residues. CDR3 nucleotide sequence: TGTGCCAGCAGTTTTTATGGACCAGGGCAAGGAACCGGGGAGCTGTTTTTT. It encodes CASSFYGPGQGTGELFF.

The sample holds many counts of this clonotype. V and J are TRBV11-2 and TRBJ2-2; D remains unclear. Looked up from germline, CDR1 is SGHAT and CDR2 is FQNNGV. This CDR3 is built from 17 residues. With 2 bases removed from V and 0 bases from J, the gap between germline ends came to 13 bases. CDR3 nucleotides: TGTGCCAGCAGCTTATACCCGCAGGCCTCGAACACCGGGGAGCTGTTTTTT. Its translation: CASSLYPQASNTGELFF.

This clonotype came up many times. This sequence joins TRBV6-5 and TRBJ1-2, with 10 bases lining up with TRBD1. CDR3 length: 14 amino acids. The J segment lost 6 bases and the V segment lost 2 bases, leaving 3 bases of the junction unmatched. Per the germline V gene, CDR1 is MNHEY and CDR2 is SVGAGI. The CDR3, as DNA: TGTGCCAGCAGTTACCCCGGGACAGGGGATGGCTACACCTTC. Residues: CASSYPGTGDGYTF.

Of note for this clonotype: Just one base apart from a much larger clone, this may be a read error. The chain recombines TRBV6-1 with TRBJ2-5; D is unresolved. In germline, CDR1 is MNHNS, CDR2 SASEGT. The CDR3 consists of 15 residues. CDR3 nucleotides: TGTGCCAGCAGTGTTCTCACCCGGCATCAAGAGACCCATTACTTC. It yields the protein CASSVLTRHQETHYF.

This clonotype was observed many times. The chain joins TRBV29-1 to TRBJ1-2; D not resolved. Germline CDR1 SQVTM, CDR2 ANQGSEA. This CDR3 has 10 amino acids. The ends were cut back, 7 bases at V and 4 bases at J, with 7 bases in the middle. CDR3 amino acids: CSAPGYGYTF. The DNA of the CDR3 is TGCAGCGCCCCGGGCTATGGCTACACCTTC.

This clonotype appeared many times. The J gene is TRBJ2-7, the V gene TRBV2, with 10 positions matching TRBD2. Germline loops: CDR1 SNHLY, CDR2 FYNNEI. The CDR3 length is 15 residues. Trimming removed 7 bases from V and 4 bases from J; junction bases left unmatched: 10. For the CDR3, the DNA is TGTGCCAGCACCTATACGGCTAGCGGGGGATACGAGCAGTACTTC. This gives the protein CASTYTASGGYEQYF.

The chain employs TRBV7-3 and TRBJ1-1; a weak D match, TRBD1 (5 bases). The CDR3 contains 16 residues. Germline CDR1 is SGHTA and CDR2 is FQGTGA. The V gene lost 7 bases and the J gene lost 0 bases, with 18 bases spanning the gap. The CDR3 reads CASTAGVGRLNTEAFF. In nucleotides, the CDR3 is TGTGCCAGCACCGCGGGGGTAGGGAGGTTGAACACTGAAGCTTTCTTT.

This clonotype showed up many times. The chain is built from TRBV5-1 and TRBJ1-1; D uncertain. This CDR3 has 15 amino acids. Germline V CDR1 and CDR2: SGHRS, YFSETQ. The V end lost 0 bases, the J end lost 1 base, and 10 bases lay between the germline ends. In DNA form, the CDR3 reads TGCGCCAGCAGCTTGGCGGAAACAGCGAACACTGAAGCTTTCTTT. This codes for CASSLAETANTEAFF.

This clonotype has ten or more counts. The chain is built from TRBV28 and TRBJ1-2, with D maybe TRBD1 (6 bases). Germline V gene lookup returns CDR1 MDHEN and CDR2 SYDVKM. The CDR3 contains 18 residues. Trimming took 3 bases from V and 2 from J, leaving 22 bases between them. CDR3 bases: TGTGCCAGCAGTTTGCCTATAAAGGGGGGGCGCGTCAACTATGGCTACACCTTC. It specifies CASSLPIKGGRVNYGYTF.

This clonotype was seen ten or more times. The chain employs TRBV6-6 and TRBJ1-5, with 8 bases lining up with TRBD1. The CDR3 is 14 residues long. Germline CDR1 reads MNHNY; CDR2 reads SVGAGI (reference sequence). The V gene end was trimmed by 6 bases and the J gene end by 7 bases; junction bases not matched to a gene: 8. The CDR3 region has the DNA TGTGCCAGCAGACGCACAGGGGGGGGACAGCCCCAGCATTTT. Protein: CASRRTGGGQPQHF.

This clonotype was seen at least ten times. The chain links TRBV11-2 to TRBJ1-1; maybe TRBD1 (5 bases). V shed 1 base and J shed 5 bases, with 14 bases lying between them. Germline CDR1 is SGHAT and CDR2 is FQNNGV. CDR3 size: 15 residues. CDR3 nucleotide sequence: TGTGCCAGCAGCTTAGGGATGACAGCCGGGACTGAAGCTTTCTTT. Translated, it gives CASSLGMTAGTEAFF.

The sample holds many counts of this clonotype. The chain couples TRBV12-3 or TRBV12-4 to TRBJ2-7; D call uncertain. The ends were cut back, 3 bases at V and 6 bases at J, with 12 bases in the middle. This CDR3 comprises 13 residues. The CDR3 sequence: CASSFSERGEQYF. The CDR3 nucleotides are TGTGCCAGCAGTTTCTCTGAACGAGGCGAGCAGTACTTC.

There are many counts of this clonotype. V is TRBV19 and J is TRBJ1-5; possibly TRBD1 for D (6 bases). Germline V CDR1 and CDR2: LNHDA, SQIVND (reference sequence). The CDR3 extends over 14 amino acids. Trimming shortened V by 5 bases and J by 3 bases, and 11 bases separated the two germline ends. The CDR3 loop reads CASSLGQNNQPQHF. CDR3 DNA: TGTGCCAGTAGTCTAGGACAGAACAATCAGCCCCAGCATTTT.